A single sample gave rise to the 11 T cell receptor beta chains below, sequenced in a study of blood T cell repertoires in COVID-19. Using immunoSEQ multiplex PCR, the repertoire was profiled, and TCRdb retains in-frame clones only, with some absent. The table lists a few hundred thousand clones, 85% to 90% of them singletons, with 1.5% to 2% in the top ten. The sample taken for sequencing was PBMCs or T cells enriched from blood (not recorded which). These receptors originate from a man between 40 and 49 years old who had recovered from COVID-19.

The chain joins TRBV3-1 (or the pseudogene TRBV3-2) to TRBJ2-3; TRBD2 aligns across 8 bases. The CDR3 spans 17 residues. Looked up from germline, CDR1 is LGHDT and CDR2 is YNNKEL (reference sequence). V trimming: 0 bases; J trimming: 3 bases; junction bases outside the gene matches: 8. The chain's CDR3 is CASSQDLRAGVTDTQYF. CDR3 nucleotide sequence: TGTGCCAGCAGCCAAGATCTACGAGCGGGAGTAACAGATACGCAGTATTTT.

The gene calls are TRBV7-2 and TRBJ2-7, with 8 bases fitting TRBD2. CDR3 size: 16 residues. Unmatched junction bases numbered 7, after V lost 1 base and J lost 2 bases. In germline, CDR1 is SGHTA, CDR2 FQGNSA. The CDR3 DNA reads TGTGCCAGCAGCTTAGAATCAGCGGGGGACCCCTACGAGCAGTACTTC. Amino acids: CASSLESAGDPYEQYF.

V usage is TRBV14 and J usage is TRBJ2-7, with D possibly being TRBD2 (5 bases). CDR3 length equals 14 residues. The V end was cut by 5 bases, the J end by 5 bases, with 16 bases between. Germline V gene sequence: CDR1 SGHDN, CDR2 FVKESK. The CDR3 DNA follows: TGTGCCAGCAGCTCTACCTCCGGGGTCCACGAGCAGTACTTC. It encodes CASSSTSGVHEQYF.

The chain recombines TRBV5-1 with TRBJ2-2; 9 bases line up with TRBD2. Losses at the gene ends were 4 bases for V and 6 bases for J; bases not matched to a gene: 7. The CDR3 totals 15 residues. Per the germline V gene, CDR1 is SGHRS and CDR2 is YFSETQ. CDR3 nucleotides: TGCGCCAGCAGCCCGAGCGGGGGGCCCCCCGGGGAGCTGTTTTTT. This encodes CASSPSGGPPGELFF.

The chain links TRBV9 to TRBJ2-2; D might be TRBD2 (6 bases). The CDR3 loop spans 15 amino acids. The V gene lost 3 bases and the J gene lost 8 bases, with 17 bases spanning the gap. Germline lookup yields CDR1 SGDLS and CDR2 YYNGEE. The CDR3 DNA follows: TGTGCCAGCAGCGCGGGAGCCCTCATTCAAGGGGAGCTGTTTTTT. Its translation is CASSAGALIQGELFF.

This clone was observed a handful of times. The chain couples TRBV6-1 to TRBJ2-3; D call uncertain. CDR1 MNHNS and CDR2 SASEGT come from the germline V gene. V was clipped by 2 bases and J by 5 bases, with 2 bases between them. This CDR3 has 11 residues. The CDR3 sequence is CASSELDTQYF. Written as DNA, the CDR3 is TGTGCCAGCAGTGAACTAGATACGCAGTATTTT.

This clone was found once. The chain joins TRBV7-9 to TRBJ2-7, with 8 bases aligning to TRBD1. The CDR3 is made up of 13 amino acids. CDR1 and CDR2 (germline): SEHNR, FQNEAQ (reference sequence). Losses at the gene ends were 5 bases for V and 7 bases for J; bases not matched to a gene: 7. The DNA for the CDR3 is TGTGCCAGCAGCCCTGACAGGGGTAATGAGCAGTACTTC. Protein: CASSPDRGNEQYF.

This CDR3 is CASSYSNSGGDSSYEQYF. CDR3 nucleotide sequence: TGTGCCAGCAGTTACTCGAATAGCGGGGGGGACAGCTCCTACGAGCAGTACTTC. The V gene is TRBV6-2 or TRBV6-3, the J gene TRBJ2-7; 11 positions agree with TRBD2. CDR1 MNHEY and CDR2 SVGEGT come from the germline V gene. The CDR3 has 18 amino acids. Unmatched junction bases numbered 7, after V lost 0 bases and J lost 0 bases.

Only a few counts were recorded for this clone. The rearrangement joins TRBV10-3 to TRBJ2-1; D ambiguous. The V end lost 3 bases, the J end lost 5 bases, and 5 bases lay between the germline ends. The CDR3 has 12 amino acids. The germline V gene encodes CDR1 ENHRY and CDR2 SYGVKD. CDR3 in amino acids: CAISDSNNEQFF. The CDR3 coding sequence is TGTGCCATCAGTGATTCCAACAATGAGCAGTTCTTC.

The CDR3 spells CASSYVGQANEKLFF. CDR3 bases: TGTGCCAGCAGTTACGTGGGACAGGCTAATGAAAAACTGTTTTTT. The chain has TRBV6-5 and TRBJ1-4; 8 bases are a match to TRBD1. J gave up 3 bases and V 2 bases, and 2 bases lay outside the gene matches. Germline assignment: CDR1 MNHEY and CDR2 SVGAGI. The CDR3 loop spans 15 amino acids.

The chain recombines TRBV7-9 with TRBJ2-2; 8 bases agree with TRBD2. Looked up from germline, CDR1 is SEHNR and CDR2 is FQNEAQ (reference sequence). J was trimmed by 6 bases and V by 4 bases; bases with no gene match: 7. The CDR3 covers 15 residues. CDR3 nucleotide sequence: TGTGCCAGCAGCTCTATCGGGACTAGATCCGGGGAGCTGTTTTTT. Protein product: CASSSIGTRSGELFF.